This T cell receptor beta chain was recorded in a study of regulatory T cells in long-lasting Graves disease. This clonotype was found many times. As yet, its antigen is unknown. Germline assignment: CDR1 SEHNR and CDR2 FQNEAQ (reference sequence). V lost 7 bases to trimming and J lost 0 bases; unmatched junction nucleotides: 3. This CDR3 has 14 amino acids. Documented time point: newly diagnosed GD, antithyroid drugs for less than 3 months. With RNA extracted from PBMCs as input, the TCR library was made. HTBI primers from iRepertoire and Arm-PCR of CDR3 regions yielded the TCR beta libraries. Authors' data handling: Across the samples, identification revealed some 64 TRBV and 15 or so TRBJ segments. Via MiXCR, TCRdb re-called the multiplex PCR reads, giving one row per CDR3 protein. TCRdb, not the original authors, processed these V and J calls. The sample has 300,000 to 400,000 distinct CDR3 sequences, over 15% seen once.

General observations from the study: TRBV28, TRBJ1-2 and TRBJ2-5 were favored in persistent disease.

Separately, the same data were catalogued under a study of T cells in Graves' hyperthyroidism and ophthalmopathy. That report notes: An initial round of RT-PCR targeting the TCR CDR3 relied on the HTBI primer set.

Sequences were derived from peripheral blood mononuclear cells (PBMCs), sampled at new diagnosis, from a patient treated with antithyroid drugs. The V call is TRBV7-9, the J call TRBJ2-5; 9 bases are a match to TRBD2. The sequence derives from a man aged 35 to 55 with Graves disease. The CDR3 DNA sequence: TGTGCCAGCAACCTAGCGGGGTACCAAGAGACCCAGTACTTC. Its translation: CASNLAGYQETQYF.